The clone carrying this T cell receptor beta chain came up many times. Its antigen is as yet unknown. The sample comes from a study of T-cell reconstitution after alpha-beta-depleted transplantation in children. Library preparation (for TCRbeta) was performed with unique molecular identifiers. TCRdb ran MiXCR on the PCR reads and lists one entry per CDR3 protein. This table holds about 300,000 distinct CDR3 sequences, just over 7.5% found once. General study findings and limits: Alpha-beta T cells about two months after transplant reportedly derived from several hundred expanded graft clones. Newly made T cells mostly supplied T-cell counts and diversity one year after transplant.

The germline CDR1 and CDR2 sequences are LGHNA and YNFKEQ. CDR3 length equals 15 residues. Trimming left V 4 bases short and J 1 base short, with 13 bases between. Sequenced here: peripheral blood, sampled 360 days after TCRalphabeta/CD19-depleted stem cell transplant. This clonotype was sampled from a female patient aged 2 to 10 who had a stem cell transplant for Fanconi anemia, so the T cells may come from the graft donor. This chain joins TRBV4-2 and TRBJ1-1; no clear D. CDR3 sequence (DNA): TGTGCCAGCAGCCCTATTGGTGAGGGGAACACTGAAGCTTTCTTT. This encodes CASSPIGEGNTEAFF.